Shown below are 30 T cell receptor beta chains from a single sample sequenced in a study of T-cell reconstitution after alpha-beta-depleted transplantation in children. TCRbeta library preparation incorporated unique molecular identifiers. TCRdb reanalysed the PCR reads using MiXCR and keeps one entry per CDR3 protein. The sample contains around 800,000 distinct CDR3 sequences, roughly 15% of which appear only once. The starting material was PBMCs, mostly from graft donor cells, obtained 360 days after TCRalphabeta/CD19-depleted stem cell transplant. These receptor sequences come from a male patient younger than 18 who had a stem cell transplant for acute lymphoblastic leukemia, so the T cells may come from the graft donor.

This clonotype was seen repeatedly, ten times or more. The chain uses TRBV20-1 and TRBJ2-1; 9 bases align to TRBD2. Germline V lookup: CDR1 DFQATT, CDR2 SNEGSKA (reference sequence). V lost 2 bases and J lost 4; bases outside the gene matches: 6. This CDR3 region has 15 residues. The CDR3 protein is CSARTGTSSYNEQFF. CDR3 nucleotides: TGCAGTGCTAGAACCGGGACTAGCTCTTACAATGAGCAGTTCTTC.

To note about this clonotype: The CDR3 carries no conserved terminal phenylalanine or tryptophan, so it likely arises from a read error. The chain combines TRBV5-1 with TRBJ2-5; D unclear. CDR1 and CDR2 from the germline V gene are SGHRS and YFSETQ. The CDR3 is made up of 14 amino acids. Between the trimmed V and J ends, which lost 0 bases and 0 bases, there was a span of 6 bases. CDR3: CASSLELYQETQYL. The CDR3 region has the DNA TGCGCCAGCAGCTTGGAGCTGTACCAAGAGACCCAGTACTTG.

The V call is TRBV6-5, the J call TRBJ2-3; no reliable D call. V lost 0 bases, J lost 4 bases, and 14 bases lay in between. Germline V gives CDR1 MNHEY, CDR2 SVGAGI. The CDR3 length is 16 residues. The CDR3 protein is CASSYSSNYPPDTQYF. The CDR3, as DNA: TGTGCCAGCAGTTACTCGTCGAACTACCCGCCAGATACGCAGTATTTT.

V and J are TRBV24-1 and TRBJ2-7; D not resolved. CDR1 is KGHDR, CDR2 SFDVKD, per germline. The ends were cut back, 0 bases at V and 6 bases at J, with 11 bases in the middle. The CDR3 has 14 amino acids. CDR3 sequence reads: CATSDLRPAGEQYF. In DNA, the CDR3 is TGTGCCACCAGTGATTTGCGCCCAGCCGGCGAGCAGTACTTC.

The V gene is TRBV3-1, the J gene TRBJ2-7, with 7 bases aligning to TRBD1. This CDR3 spans 16 amino acids. Trimming at V came to 4 bases and at J to 2 bases, leaving 11 bases not matched to a gene. From germline, CDR1 is LGHDT and CDR2 YNNKEL (reference sequence). The CDR3 DNA reads TGTGCCAGCAGCCCCCGAAGGTACAGGGGCCCCTACGAGCAGTACTTC. Translated: CASSPRRYRGPYEQYF.

This clonotype showed up many times. J is TRBJ2-1 and V is TRBV4-2; 7 nucleotides match TRBD2. Germline assignment: CDR1 LGHNA and CDR2 YNFKEQ. The CDR3 is made up of 15 amino acids. V lost 4 bases and J lost 4; bases outside the gene matches: 7. The CDR3 here is CASSPGRGLYNEQFF. CDR3 in DNA: TGTGCCAGCAGCCCCGGTAGGGGACTATACAATGAGCAGTTCTTC.

The chain has TRBV9 and TRBJ2-1; 7 bases match TRBD2. Germline trimming cut 4 bases from V and 4 bases from J; bases unmatched to any gene: 8. The CDR3 runs to 15 residues. Germline V CDR1 and CDR2: SGDLS, YYNGEE. CDR3 nucleotide sequence: TGTGCCAGCAGCCCCCTGTTAGCGGGTTACAATGAGCAGTTCTTC. Translating gives CASSPLLAGYNEQFF.

This clonotype was counted only a few times. The DNA of the CDR3 is TGCGCCAGTCGTCGGGTCAGGGGGCGAAGTGGGGCCAACGTCCTGACTTTC. It codes for CASRRVRGRSGANVLTF. This rearrangement joins TRBV5-1 to TRBJ2-6; 8 bases agree with TRBD1. Looked up from germline, CDR1 is SGHRS and CDR2 is YFSETQ. V gave up 8 bases and J gave up 3 bases; unmatched junction bases: 13. CDR3 length: 17 amino acids.

This clonotype has only a few counts. The V call is TRBV7-3, the J call TRBJ2-6; D might be TRBD1 or TRBD2, each matching 5 bases. The CDR3 extends over 19 amino acids. V lost 5 bases and J 0 bases, leaving 20 bases between the germline ends. Germline V lookup: CDR1 SGHTA, CDR2 FQGTGA. Here the CDR3 reads CASSPNPGRLSSGANVLTF. The CDR3 nucleotides read TGTGCCAGCAGCCCGAACCCGGGACGCCTGAGCTCTGGGGCCAACGTCCTGACTTTC.

This clonotype was observed a few times. The CDR3 coding sequence is TGTGCCATCAGTGAGTATAGCACAGATACGCAGTATTTT. As protein: CAISEYSTDTQYF. The genes are TRBV10-3 and TRBJ2-3; D is ambiguous. CDR1 is ENHRY, CDR2 SYGVKD, per germline. Trimming took off 1 base at V and 0 bases at J, with 2 bases between the two ends. This CDR3 spans 13 amino acids.

This clonotype was found a few times. This chain uses TRBV5-1 with TRBJ1-2; TRBD1 matches at 12 bases. CDR1 is SGHRS, CDR2 YFSETQ, per germline. Losses at the gene ends were 3 bases for V and 6 bases for J; bases not matched to a gene: 3. The CDR3 is 14 residues long. The CDR3 protein is CASSWDRGPDGYTF. CDR3 nucleotides: TGCGCCAGCAGCTGGGACAGGGGGCCGGATGGCTACACCTTC.

The V call is TRBV28, the J call TRBJ2-1, with 13 bases that match TRBD2. There are 17 residues in the CDR3. Germline V gene sequence: CDR1 MDHEN, CDR2 SYDVKM. Unmatched junction bases numbered 8, after V lost 2 bases and J lost 7 bases. The CDR3 protein is CASSLTGLAGVRNEQFF. The CDR3, as DNA: TGTGCCAGCAGTTTAACCGGACTAGCGGGAGTGAGGAATGAGCAGTTCTTC.

This clonotype was seen ten or more times. The rearrangement uses TRBV5-8 and TRBJ2-1, with TRBD2 identical over 10 bases. The germline CDR1 and CDR2 sequences are SGHTS and YDEGEE. CDR3 size: 17 residues. V was clipped by 4 bases and J by 2 bases; unmatched bases: 9. In nucleotides, the CDR3 is TGTGCCAGCAGCCGACGATATAGCGGGAGGCCCTACAATGAGCAGTTCTTC. Protein sequence: CASSRRYSGRPYNEQFF.

The CDR3 bases are TGTGCCAGCAGCGATACTAGCGGGAGGTACTACGAGCAGTACTTC. Translating it yields CASSDTSGRYYEQYF. The rearrangement uses TRBV2 and TRBJ2-7; 12 nucleotides match TRBD2. Germline V gene lookup returns CDR1 SNHLY and CDR2 FYNNEI. Germline trimming cut 6 bases from V and 3 bases from J; bases unmatched to any gene: 6. The CDR3 is 15 residues long.

This clonotype was observed a few times. The rearrangement links TRBV3-1 to TRBJ2-2; D remains ambiguous. The CDR3 is 13 residues long. The V gene's germline CDR1 is LGHDT and CDR2 YNNKEL (reference sequence). With 1 base removed from V and 7 bases from J, the gap between germline ends came to 7 bases. The CDR3 is CASSQGGFGELFF. CDR3 sequence (DNA): TGTGCCAGCAGCCAAGGCGGTTTCGGGGAGCTGTTTTTT.

The chain recombines TRBV9 with TRBJ2-7; D is perhaps TRBD1 (6 bases). Germline V lookup: CDR1 SGDLS, CDR2 YYNGEE. Trimming pared 0 bases from V and 2 bases from J, leaving 9 bases between. This CDR3 is built from 14 residues. DNA for the CDR3: TGTGCCAGCAGCGTAGGGGGGCCCCCCTACGAGCAGTACTTC. Its translation is CASSVGGPPYEQYF.

In its sample, this clonotype was seen a few times. This chain links TRBV15 with TRBJ2-7, with no clear D. V lost 0 bases, J lost 3 bases, and 21 bases lay in between. Germline V gives CDR1 LNHNV, CDR2 YYDKDF (reference sequence). This CDR3 is built from 18 residues. CDR3 bases: TGTGCCACCAGCAGAGAGGACCCTAGAGTCGGTGAGAACTACGAGCAGTACTTC. Its protein product is CATSREDPRVGENYEQYF.

This clonotype occurred a few times. The chain is built from TRBV12-3 or TRBV12-4 and TRBJ2-7; 9 nucleotides agree with TRBD2. V shed 5 bases and J 0 bases; nucleotides not matched to a gene: 8. The CDR3 has 16 amino acids. The CDR3 nucleotides are TGTGCCAGCAGTCGTTCCTCTAGCGGGATCTCCTACGAGCAGTACTTC. Its protein is CASSRSSSGISYEQYF.

The chain uses TRBV7-3 and TRBJ2-3; unclear D gene. CDR3 length: 15 residues. V gave up 0 bases and J gave up 2 bases, with 9 bases separating them. Germline V CDR1 and CDR2: SGHTA, FQGTGA. DNA for the CDR3: TGTGCCAGCAGCTTAACCCCTGGGTACACAGATACGCAGTATTTT. The encoded protein is CASSLTPGYTDTQYF.

This chain connects TRBV7-9 to TRBJ2-5, with 12 bases fitting TRBD1. CDR1 is SEHNR and CDR2 is FQNEAQ in the germline V gene (reference sequence). J lost 5 bases, V lost 5 bases, and 6 bases had no gene match. The CDR3 loop spans 15 amino acids. CDR3 nucleotides: TGTGCCAGCAGCCAAGGGACAGGGGGCTTGGAGACCCAGTACTTC. It is translated as CASSQGTGGLETQYF.

The chain joins TRBV29-1 to TRBJ2-3; 10 bases agree with TRBD2. CDR3 length: 16 amino acids. The germline gives CDR1 SQVTM, CDR2 ANQGSEA. V trimming: 0 bases; J trimming: 4 bases; junction bases outside the gene matches: 7. DNA of the CDR3: TGCAGCGTTGAAGATGAGACTAGCGGGTATCCAGATACGCAGTATTTT. Its translation is CSVEDETSGYPDTQYF.

At least ten counts were recorded for this clonotype. This sequence joins TRBV12-3 or TRBV12-4 and TRBJ2-7; a possible D gene is TRBD1 (6 bases). This CDR3 contains 14 residues. The V gene lost 5 bases and the J gene lost 3 bases, with 14 bases spanning the gap. CDR3 amino acids: CASSPATGFYEQYF. The CDR3 region has the DNA TGTGCCAGCAGTCCAGCTACAGGGTTCTACGAGCAGTACTTC.

V and J are TRBV5-1 and TRBJ1-2, with 7 positions matching TRBD1. The CDR3 has 14 residues. Unmatched junction bases numbered 10, after V lost 4 bases and J lost 7 bases. CDR1 and CDR2 (germline): SGHRS, YFSETQ. The CDR3 region is CASSLFGTAFGYTF. DNA of the CDR3: TGCGCCAGCAGCCTTTTCGGGACAGCCTTTGGCTACACCTTC. The full variable domain, its missing parts supplied by reference TRBV5-1 and TRBJ1-2, is KAGVTQTPRYLIKTRGQQVTLSCSPISGHRSVSWYQQTPGQGLQFLFEYFSETQRNKGNFPGRFSGRQFSNSRSEMNVSTLELGDSALYLCASSLFGTAFGYTFGSGTRLTVV.

This clonotype was recorded a few times. The chain is built from TRBV2 and TRBJ2-1; D might be TRBD2 (5 bases). CDR3 length: 12 amino acids. V was clipped by 6 bases and J by 10 bases, with 13 bases between them. Germline V lookup: CDR1 SNHLY, CDR2 FYNNEI. The CDR3 reads CASRDNTREQFF. The CDR3 DNA reads TGTGCCAGCAGGGATAATACTAGAGAGCAGTTCTTC.

The chain employs TRBV6-6 and TRBJ2-5, with D unresolved. Deletions cut 5 bases from V and 4 bases from J, with 11 bases between. CDR1 and CDR2 from the germline V gene are MNHNY and SVGAGI (reference sequence). The CDR3 length is 13 residues. The CDR3 here is CASSATIRETQYF. In nucleotides, the CDR3 is TGTGCCAGCAGTGCAACAATCCGAGAGACCCAGTACTTC.

The chain uses TRBV24-1 and TRBJ2-3; TRBD1 might be the D (6 bases). This CDR3 comprises 15 residues. Germline assignment: CDR1 KGHDR and CDR2 SFDVKD. Trimming removed 4 bases at V and 0 bases at J, with 10 bases between. CDR3 DNA: TGTGCCACCAGTGACGGGACACTTAGCACAGATACGCAGTATTTT. Translating it yields CATSDGTLSTDTQYF.

Of note for this clonotype: Just one base apart from a much larger clone, this may be a read error. The chain combines TRBV5-1 with TRBJ2-1; no reliable D call. The CDR3 has 15 residues. Germline V gene sequence: CDR1 SGHRS, CDR2 YFSETQ. V was clipped by 2 bases and J by 8 bases, with 17 bases between them. This chain's CDR3 is CASSLILRLADEQFF. The DNA for the CDR3 is TGCGCCAGCAGCTTAATCCTCAGGTTGGCGGATGAGCAGTTCTTC.

This clonotype appeared a single time. J is TRBJ2-7 and V is TRBV7-9, with a tentative D call TRBD2 (6 bases). Germline lookup yields CDR1 SEHNR and CDR2 FQNEAQ (reference sequence). V lost 1 base, J lost 2 bases, and 12 bases lay in between. The CDR3 is made up of 15 amino acids. The CDR3 sequence: CASSLGGTLTYEQYF. In DNA form, the CDR3 reads TGTGCCAGCAGCTTAGGTGGGACTTTAACCTACGAGCAGTACTTC. The variable domain in full, with the rest retrieved from reference TRBV7-9 and TRBJ2-7, is DTGVSQNPRHKITKRGQNVTFRCDPISEHNRLYWYRQTLGQGPEFLTYFQNEAQLEKSRLLSDRFSAERPKGSFSTLEIQRTEQGDSAMYLCASSLGGTLTYEQYFGPGTRLTVT.

V gene TRBV15 combines with J gene TRBJ2-1, with 13 bases matching TRBD2. The ends lost 1 base at V and 3 bases at J; junction bases unmatched: 9. The CDR3 loop spans 19 amino acids. Looked up from germline, CDR1 is LNHNV and CDR2 is YYDKDF (reference sequence). CDR3 loop: CATSRAGLAGPPGYNEQFF. Here the CDR3 DNA reads TGTGCCACCAGCAGAGCGGGACTAGCGGGACCCCCTGGCTACAATGAGCAGTTCTTC.

The sample holds a few counts of this clonotype. The chain recombines TRBV14 with TRBJ2-7; unclear D gene. Trimming removed 4 bases from V and 0 bases from J, with 13 bases in between. From germline, CDR1 is SGHDN and CDR2 FVKESK. The CDR3 spans 15 residues. The CDR3, as DNA: TGTGCCAGCAGCCTCGCAAGGAAGCCCTCCTACGAGCAGTACTTC. This encodes CASSLARKPSYEQYF.